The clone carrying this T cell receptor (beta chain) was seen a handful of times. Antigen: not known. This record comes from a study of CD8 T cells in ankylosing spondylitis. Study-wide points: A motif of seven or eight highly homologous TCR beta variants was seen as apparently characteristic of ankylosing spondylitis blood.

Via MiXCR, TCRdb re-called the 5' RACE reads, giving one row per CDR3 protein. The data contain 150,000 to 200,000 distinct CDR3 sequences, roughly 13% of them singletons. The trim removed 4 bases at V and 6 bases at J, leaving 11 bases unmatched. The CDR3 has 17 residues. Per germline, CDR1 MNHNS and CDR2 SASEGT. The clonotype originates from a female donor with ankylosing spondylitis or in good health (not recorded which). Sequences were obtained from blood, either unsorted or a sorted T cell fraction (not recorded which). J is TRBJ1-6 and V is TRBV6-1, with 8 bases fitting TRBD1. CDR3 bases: TGTGCCAGCAGTGCTCAGGGGGGGACAGGCCGTAATTCACCCCTCCACTTT. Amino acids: CASSAQGGTGRNSPLHF.